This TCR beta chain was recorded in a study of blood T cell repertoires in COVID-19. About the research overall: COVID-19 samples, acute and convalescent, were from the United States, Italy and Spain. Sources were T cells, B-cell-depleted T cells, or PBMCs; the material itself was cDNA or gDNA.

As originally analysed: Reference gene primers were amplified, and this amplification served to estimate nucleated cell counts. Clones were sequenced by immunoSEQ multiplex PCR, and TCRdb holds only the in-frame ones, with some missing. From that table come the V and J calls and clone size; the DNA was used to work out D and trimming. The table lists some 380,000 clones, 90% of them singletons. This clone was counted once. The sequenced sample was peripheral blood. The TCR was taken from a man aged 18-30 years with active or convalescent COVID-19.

CDR3 amino acids: CASTFKGANSPLHF. The CDR3 DNA follows: TGTGCCAGCACCTTTAAGGGGGCGAATTCACCCCTCCACTTT. This chain connects TRBV3-1 (or the pseudogene TRBV3-2) to TRBJ1-6; 7 nucleotides line up with TRBD1. Germline V gives CDR1 LGHDT, CDR2 YNNKEL (reference sequence). V shed 7 bases and J 7 bases; nucleotides not matched to a gene: 7. CDR3 length equals 14 residues.